This TCR beta chain was obtained from a study of blood T cell repertoires in COVID-19. The overall study: Researchers got acute and convalescent COVID-19 samples from the United States, Italy and Spain.

Using immunoSEQ multiplex PCR, the repertoire was profiled, and TCRdb retains in-frame clones only, with some absent. The sample carries tens of thousands of clones, 90% recorded once. The V gene lost 7 bases and the J gene lost 3 bases, with 15 bases spanning the gap. CDR3 length: 13 amino acids. Looked up from germline, CDR1 is SQVTM and CDR2 is ANQGSEA. While infection was still active, Seattle patients were enrolled and then followed longitudinally. Sequencing was carried out using peripheral blood. This clonotype was sampled from a man in his forties or fifties with COVID-19, enrolled during active disease. The genes are TRBV29-1 and TRBJ1-1; D may be TRBD1 (5 bases). CDR3 DNA: TGCAGCGCCCGGGTAGGGGAGGACACTGAAGCTTTCTTT. This sequence encodes CSARVGEDTEAFF.